Listed below are T cell receptor beta chains from one sample, sequenced in a study of T cell responses to AZD1222 COVID-19 vaccine. Clones were sequenced by immunoSEQ multiplex PCR, and TCRdb holds only the in-frame ones, with some missing. The sample carries 150,000 to 200,000 clones, roughly 88% recorded once. Sequenced material: peripheral blood, taken 28 days after the second AZD1222 dose. Receptors originate from an adult who received the AZD1222 COVID-19 vaccine. The CDR3 runs from the conserved cysteine through the conserved F or W. Each record gives: CDR3 DNA, CDR3 protein, V gene, CDR3 length, J gene, clone size, D gene. D genes are given only for firm matches. Some rows mark clone size as missing; the rest say once, few, many or name a class of expanded clone.

TGTGCCAGTGGAAGATACACTGAAGCTTTCTTT CASGRYTEAFF TRBV6-5 11 TRBJ1-1 . .
TGCGCCAGCAGCTTGGCGGGGGCGGCGGATGAAAAACTGTTTTTT CASSLAGAADEKLFF TRBV5-1 15 TRBJ1-4 . .
TGTGCCAGCAGCCCCCTAGGGCGAGGAGAGACCCAGTACTTC CASSPLGRGETQYF TRBV7-3 14 TRBJ2-5 . .
TGTGCCAGCAGCTTAGGTAGCGGGGGGGCTAGCACAGATACGCAGTATTTT CASSLGSGGASTDTQYF TRBV13 17 TRBJ2-3 . TRBD2
TGTGCCAGCACCACCTACAGGGTAGGGGAGAGTGAAGCTTTCTTT CASTTYRVGESEAFF TRBV6-5 15 TRBJ1-1 . .
TGTGCCAGCAGCTTACAGGGCCCACTCTATGGCTACACCTTC CASSLQGPLYGYTF TRBV7-2 14 TRBJ1-2 . .
TGCGCCAGCAGCCAAGATCCGGGACAGGGGGTTGGGAGCACAGATACGCAGTATTTT CASSQDPGQGVGSTDTQYF TRBV4-1 19 TRBJ2-3 . TRBD1
TGTGCCTGGACCCCGATGGGCCTAGATACGCAGTATTTT CAWTPMGLDTQYF TRBV30 13 TRBJ2-3 . .
TGTGCCAGCACCAAACAGGCGGGGGGCCTAGCCTACGAGCAGTACTTC CASTKQAGGLAYEQYF TRBV7-3 16 TRBJ2-7 . TRBD2
TGTGCCAGCAGCCAAGTTCCGGGACAGAGAGCTTTCTTT CASSQVPGQRAFF TRBV3-1/TRBV3-2 13 TRBJ1-1 once TRBD1
TGTGCAAGTCGCTTTGACGGCCGCCCGAACACTGAAGCTTTCTTT CASRFDGRPNTEAFF TRBV12-2 15 TRBJ1-1 . .
TGTGCCAGTTCGGGGTCCTCGCGGGGACAGCCCCAGCATTTT CASSGSSRGQPQHF TRBV19 14 TRBJ1-5 . .
TGTGCCAGTTCTAGCGAGGACACGCAGTATTTT CASSSEDTQYF TRBV5-4 11 TRBJ2-3 . .
TGTGCCAGCAGTGCAACAGGGGGGAATGTTGGAAACACCATATATTTT CASSATGGNVGNTIYF TRBV6-1 16 TRBJ1-3 . TRBD1
TGTGCCAGTACCACAGAGGACAGGGAGGGAGCTTTCTTT CASTTEDREGAFF TRBV19 13 TRBJ1-1 . TRBD1
TGTGCCAGCAGTGAGGGCCCGGTGGGTAACACTGAAGCTTTCTTT CASSEGPVGNTEAFF TRBV2 15 TRBJ1-1 . .
TGTGCCAGCAGCATTAGCGGGGGAGACGAACCCAAAAACATTCAGTACTTC CASSISGGDEPKNIQYF TRBV9 17 TRBJ2-4 . TRBD2
TGTGCCAGCAGTGAGGGGAGCGGCAATCAGCCCCAGCATTTT CASSEGSGNQPQHF TRBV2 14 TRBJ1-5 . .
TGTGCCAGCAGTTACTCTGGGGGCCGTGAAAAACTGTTTTTT CASSYSGGREKLFF TRBV6-5 14 TRBJ1-4 . .
TGTGCCAGCCGAAGCGGGGGGTCGAGCACAGATACGCAGTATTTT CASRSGGSSTDTQYF TRBV7-9 15 TRBJ2-3 once TRBD2
TGTGCCACCTCCCCGCTGGGTCTACCCACAGATACGCAGTATTTT CATSPLGLPTDTQYF TRBV6-4 15 TRBJ2-3 . .
TGCGCCAGCAGCCCTGGGACAGGGAGCGCCTACGAGCAGTACTTC CASSPGTGSAYEQYF TRBV5-1 15 TRBJ2-7 . TRBD1
TGTGCCAGCAGCTTTCGACAGGTCCCGACTAATGAAAAACTGTTTTTT CASSFRQVPTNEKLFF TRBV5-6 16 TRBJ1-4 . .
TGTGCCTGGAGTTCAGTACAGGAAGATGGCTACACCTTC CAWSSVQEDGYTF TRBV30 13 TRBJ1-2 . .
TGTGCCAGCAGCAACGATCAGCCCCAGCATTTT CASSNDQPQHF TRBV6-5 11 TRBJ1-5 . .
TGCGCCAGCAGCCGGGCGGGGGGACAAGGAAACACCATATATTTT CASSRAGGQGNTIYF TRBV5-1 15 TRBJ1-3 . .
TGCAGTGCTAGTGTCATCAGCTCCTACAATGAGCAGTTCTTC CSASVISSYNEQFF TRBV20-1 14 TRBJ2-1 . .
TGTGCCAGTAGTATATCGGGGTTTCAGCCCCAGCATTTT CASSISGFQPQHF TRBV19 13 TRBJ1-5 . .
TGTGCCAGCAGCCCCCGCAGGTGCTATGGCTACACCTTC CASSPRRCYGYTF TRBV3-1/TRBV3-2 13 TRBJ1-2 once .
TGTGCCAGCAGCTTATCCAGGGACAATGAGCAGTTCTTC CASSLSRDNEQFF TRBV5-4 13 TRBJ2-1 . .
TGCGCCAGCAGCTTGGAGGAGTGGACTGAAGCTTTCTTT CASSLEEWTEAFF TRBV5-1 13 TRBJ1-1 . .
TGTGCCAGCAGCCAAGATCCAAACGGGGGGGCGATTAGCACAGATACGCAGTATTTT CASSQDPNGGAISTDTQYF TRBV4-2 19 TRBJ2-3 . TRBD2
TGTGCCAGCAGCTTAGGCCGAGGATTGGATACGCAGTATTTT CASSLGRGLDTQYF TRBV13 14 TRBJ2-3 . .
TGTGCCAGCAGAAACAGGACGAACACCGGGGAGCTGTTTTTT CASRNRTNTGELFF TRBV5-4 14 TRBJ2-2 . .
TGTGCCAGCAGCTTAGGGGCAGAAACTGGAAACACCATATATTTT CASSLGAETGNTIYF TRBV7-9 15 TRBJ1-3 . .
TGCGCCAGCGTGGGGACATCCTCAGGGTATGGCTACACCTTC CASVGTSSGYGYTF TRBV5-1 14 TRBJ1-2 . .
TGTGCCAGCAGTATTCCTAGCGGGGGGGCCTACAATGAGCAGTTCTTC CASSIPSGGAYNEQFF TRBV27 16 TRBJ2-1 . TRBD2
TGTGCCAGCAGCGTAGTCTCGGGGGGAGTGGATGAGCAGTTCTTC CASSVVSGGVDEQFF TRBV9 15 TRBJ2-1 . TRBD2
TGTGCCAGCAGCCGGGGGGGCAACAGGGATGAGCAGTTCTTC CASSRGGNRDEQFF TRBV9 14 TRBJ2-1 . TRBD2
TGCAGCGTTGAAGATAGACAGGGGTTCTCTGGAAACACCATATATTTT CSVEDRQGFSGNTIYF TRBV29-1 16 TRBJ1-3 . TRBD1
TGTGCCAGCTCACCTGACAGTTATGGCTACACCTTC CASSPDSYGYTF TRBV18 12 TRBJ1-2 . .
TGTGCCAGCAGTGAAGTCGTCGGTTCCTACAATGAGCAGTTCTTC CASSEVVGSYNEQFF TRBV2 15 TRBJ2-1 . .
TGTGCCAGCAGCCGACTACCCGGACAGTTCTACGAGCAGTACTTC CASSRLPGQFYEQYF TRBV6-5 15 TRBJ2-7 . .
TGTGCCAGCAGCTTGTATCAGGGGCGGGAGACCCAGTACTTC CASSLYQGRETQYF TRBV5-4 14 TRBJ2-5 . .
TGTGCCAGCAGTGGCACCGGGACAGGGCGCGAGCAGTACTTC CASSGTGTGREQYF TRBV2 14 TRBJ2-7 . TRBD1
TGTGCCAGCAGTGATGGCGGGGGCACAGATACGCAGTATTTT CASSDGGGTDTQYF TRBV6-4 14 TRBJ2-3 . .
TGTGCCAGCAGCCTAGGGGCCAGGGGAGGGCAGCCCCAGCATTTT CASSLGARGGQPQHF TRBV16 15 TRBJ1-5 . .
TGTGCCAGCAGCCGGACCGGGACAGACATGAACACTGAAGCTTTCTTT CASSRTGTDMNTEAFF TRBV7-9 16 TRBJ1-1 . TRBD1
TGTGCCAGCAGGACAGGGGCGGATAATTCACCCCTCCACTTT CASRTGADNSPLHF TRBV7-9 14 TRBJ1-6 . TRBD1
TGTGCCAGCAGGACCCCCTGGCGGGGCTACAATGAGCAGTTCTTC CASRTPWRGYNEQFF TRBV5-8 15 TRBJ2-1 . .